Listed below are T cell receptor beta chains from one sample, sequenced in a study of identical twins. TCRdb analysed the 5' RACE reads with MiXCR anew, one entry per CDR3 protein. Of fewer than 650,000 distinct CDR3 sequences in the sample, 7% to 7.5% were seen once. The sample was also linked to a second study, of yellow fever vaccine responses in identical twins.

Input material: PBMCs. These receptor sequences come from a woman aged 18 to 35 in good health. Each CDR3 is given with its conserved first and last residue. The order of the fields is clone size, V gene, J gene, D gene, CDR3 DNA, CDR3 protein. D genes are given only for firm matches. Only some rows state a clone size, as once, few, many or a class for expanded clones.

abundance: few; v_gene: TRBV10-1; j_gene: TRBJ2-5; d_gene: -; CDR3nt: TGCGCCAGCAGTGAGTCAGGGTCGAAGACCCAGTACTTC; CDR3aa: CASSESGSKTQYF
abundance: -; v_gene: TRBV18; j_gene: TRBJ2-3; d_gene: -; CDR3nt: TGTGCCAGCTCACCACGGCAGCCTAAATTACGCACAGATACGCAGTATTTT; CDR3aa: CASSPRQPKLRTDTQYF
abundance: few; v_gene: TRBV20-1; j_gene: TRBJ2-1; d_gene: TRBD1; CDR3nt: TGCAGTGCTAGAAGTCGTTTGGGACAGGGGAGGTACAATGAGCAGTTCTTC; CDR3aa: CSARSRLGQGRYNEQFF
abundance: many; v_gene: TRBV20-1; j_gene: TRBJ2-1; d_gene: TRBD1; CDR3nt: TGCAGTGCTAGGAATCACGACAGGGTACACAATGAGCAGTTCTTC; CDR3aa: CSARNHDRVHNEQFF
abundance: -; v_gene: TRBV7-6; j_gene: TRBJ2-5; d_gene: -; CDR3nt: TGTGCCAGCAGCGCTAGGGGGACTCTAAAAACCCAGTACTTC; CDR3aa: CASSARGTLKTQYF
abundance: few; v_gene: TRBV20-1; j_gene: TRBJ2-7; d_gene: -; CDR3nt: TGCAGTGCAAGGCGGGGGCGAGGAACCTACGAGCAGTACTTC; CDR3aa: CSARRGRGTYEQYF
abundance: many; v_gene: TRBV3-1; j_gene: TRBJ2-1; d_gene: -; CDR3nt: TGTGCCAGCAGCCCCAGGGGCAAGCGGACCATAAATGAGCAGTTCTTC; CDR3aa: CASSPRGKRTINEQFF
abundance: many; v_gene: TRBV24-1; j_gene: TRBJ2-1; d_gene: TRBD1; CDR3nt: TGTGCCACCAGTGGGACAGGGCCGAACAATGAGCAGTTCTTC; CDR3aa: CATSGTGPNNEQFF
abundance: -; v_gene: TRBV10-3; j_gene: TRBJ2-3; d_gene: TRBD2; CDR3nt: TGTGCCATCAGTGTCGTAGGCAGCGGGGGGCGCCCAGATACGCAGTATTTT; CDR3aa: CAISVVGSGGRPDTQYF
abundance: -; v_gene: TRBV20-1; j_gene: TRBJ2-1; d_gene: TRBD2; CDR3nt: TGCAGTGCTAGATTAGGCCTAGCGGGAGGGCCTATCAGCAATGAGCAGTTCTTC; CDR3aa: CSARLGLAGGPISNEQFF
abundance: many; v_gene: TRBV6-1; j_gene: TRBJ1-2; d_gene: -; CDR3nt: TGTGCCAGCAGGCGACAGTTTGACTATGGCTACACCTTC; CDR3aa: CASRRQFDYGYTF
abundance: -; v_gene: TRBV25-1; j_gene: TRBJ2-1; d_gene: -; CDR3nt: TGTGCCAGCAGTCTCGCCGGAGGGGGCACCTACAATGAGCAGTTCTTC; CDR3aa: CASSLAGGGTYNEQFF
abundance: -; v_gene: TRBV5-6; j_gene: TRBJ2-1; d_gene: TRBD2; CDR3nt: TGTGCCAGCACCCCGGGACTAGCAGGTGAGCAGTTCTTC; CDR3aa: CASTPGLAGEQFF
abundance: many; v_gene: TRBV12-3/TRBV12-4; j_gene: TRBJ1-3; d_gene: -; CDR3nt: TGTGCCAGCAGTGCCCACGGCAGGGGCCCTGGAAACACCATATATTTT; CDR3aa: CASSAHGRGPGNTIYF
abundance: many; v_gene: TRBV28; j_gene: TRBJ1-3; d_gene: -; CDR3nt: TGTGCCAGCAGGGTTAGCCTACACTCTGGAAACACCATATATTTT; CDR3aa: CASRVSLHSGNTIYF
abundance: few; v_gene: TRBV7-2; j_gene: TRBJ2-7; d_gene: TRBD1; CDR3nt: TGTGCCAGCAGCCCTGGACAGGGGTTTCGCGAGCAGTACTTC; CDR3aa: CASSPGQGFREQYF
abundance: many; v_gene: TRBV5-1; j_gene: TRBJ2-2; d_gene: -; CDR3nt: TGCGCCAGCAGCTTGCCTAGCCCTAACACCGGGGAGCTGTTTTTT; CDR3aa: CASSLPSPNTGELFF
abundance: many; v_gene: TRBV6-6; j_gene: TRBJ2-5; d_gene: TRBD2; CDR3nt: TGTGCCAGCATCCTAGCGGGGCAAGAGACCCAGTACTTC; CDR3aa: CASILAGQETQYF
abundance: many; v_gene: TRBV2; j_gene: TRBJ2-3; d_gene: TRBD2; CDR3nt: TGTGCCAGCAAACCTAGCGGGAGCGGGAGCACAGATACGCAGTATTTT; CDR3aa: CASKPSGSGSTDTQYF
abundance: many; v_gene: TRBV29-1; j_gene: TRBJ2-1; d_gene: TRBD2; CDR3nt: TGCAGCGTTGAAGGGACTAGCGGGAGGGCCAGGGGGCAGTTCTTC; CDR3aa: CSVEGTSGRARGQFF
abundance: many; v_gene: TRBV20-1; j_gene: TRBJ2-3; d_gene: -; CDR3nt: TGCAGTGCTAGAGATTTGACAGAACCTAGCGGCACAGATACGCAGTATTTT; CDR3aa: CSARDLTEPSGTDTQYF
abundance: few; v_gene: TRBV29-1; j_gene: TRBJ2-7; d_gene: -; CDR3nt: TGCAGCGTTGGATGGGCCAGGACCAACGAGCAGTACTTC; CDR3aa: CSVGWARTNEQYF
abundance: many; v_gene: TRBV30; j_gene: TRBJ2-1; d_gene: TRBD2; CDR3nt: TGTGCCTGGGACGTCCCGGGAGGGAGTGAGCAGTTCTTC; CDR3aa: CAWDVPGGSEQFF
abundance: -; v_gene: TRBV11-3; j_gene: TRBJ2-1; d_gene: -; CDR3nt: TGTGCCAGCAGCTTAGGTCCCCCTAGCTCCTACAATGAGCAGTTCTTC; CDR3aa: CASSLGPPSSYNEQFF
abundance: -; v_gene: TRBV10-3; j_gene: TRBJ2-5; d_gene: -; CDR3nt: TGTGCCATCAAGATTCCGGGAAAGGGGACCCAGTACTTC; CDR3aa: CAIKIPGKGTQYF
abundance: -; v_gene: TRBV3-1; j_gene: TRBJ1-1; d_gene: -; CDR3nt: TGTGCCAGCAGCCAAGATCGGGTCCAGTTGAGGGGAACTGAAGCTTTCTTT; CDR3aa: CASSQDRVQLRGTEAFF
abundance: -; v_gene: TRBV9; j_gene: TRBJ2-7; d_gene: TRBD2; CDR3nt: TGTGCCAGCAGCCCCCGGGGGGGTTTCGAGCAGTACTTC; CDR3aa: CASSPRGGFEQYF
abundance: many; v_gene: TRBV5-1; j_gene: TRBJ2-2; d_gene: -; CDR3nt: TGCGCCAGCAGCTTGCGGACCGGTTCCACCGGGGAGCTGTTTTTT; CDR3aa: CASSLRTGSTGELFF
abundance: few; v_gene: TRBV3-1; j_gene: TRBJ1-3; d_gene: -; CDR3nt: TGTGCCAGCAGCCAAGTTTACGGAAACACCATATATTTT; CDR3aa: CASSQVYGNTIYF
abundance: -; v_gene: TRBV13; j_gene: TRBJ2-3; d_gene: -; CDR3nt: TGTGCCAGCAGCTTCATGGACACAGATACGCAGTATTTT; CDR3aa: CASSFMDTDTQYF
abundance: few; v_gene: TRBV20-1; j_gene: TRBJ2-2; d_gene: -; CDR3nt: TGCAGTGCTAGAGCCAAGGGTCCCGGGGAGCTGTTTTTT; CDR3aa: CSARAKGPGELFF
abundance: -; v_gene: TRBV24-1; j_gene: TRBJ2-1; d_gene: TRBD1; CDR3nt: TGTGCCACCAGTGCCCTGGGACAGGGGCACCGTGAGCAGTTCTTC; CDR3aa: CATSALGQGHREQFF
abundance: many; v_gene: TRBV7-9; j_gene: TRBJ1-6; d_gene: -; CDR3nt: TGTGCCAGCAGCTTGGAAGGAGTCTATAATTCACCCCTCCACTTT; CDR3aa: CASSLEGVYNSPLHF
abundance: few; v_gene: TRBV18; j_gene: TRBJ1-5; d_gene: -; CDR3nt: TGTGCCAGCTCAGCAGGGGATCAGCCCCAGCATTTT; CDR3aa: CASSAGDQPQHF
abundance: -; v_gene: TRBV10-3; j_gene: TRBJ1-6; d_gene: -; CDR3nt: TGTGCCATCAGTGACCGGGGCCAAGGTTCACCCCTCCACTTT; CDR3aa: CAISDRGQGSPLHF
abundance: many; v_gene: TRBV10-1; j_gene: TRBJ2-7; d_gene: TRBD1; CDR3nt: TGCGCCAGCAGTAACGACAGGGCCTTTGGGGAGCAGTACTTC; CDR3aa: CASSNDRAFGEQYF
abundance: few; v_gene: TRBV12-3/TRBV12-4; j_gene: TRBJ2-5; d_gene: -; CDR3nt: TGTGCCAGCAGTTACGGGGGTGGATCACAAGAGACCCAGTACTTC; CDR3aa: CASSYGGGSQETQYF
abundance: few; v_gene: TRBV7-9; j_gene: TRBJ2-1; d_gene: -; CDR3nt: TGTGCCAGCAGCCCTCAGGGGGGGTATAGCGATGAGCAGTTCTTC; CDR3aa: CASSPQGGYSDEQFF
abundance: many; v_gene: TRBV11-1; j_gene: TRBJ2-4; d_gene: -; CDR3nt: TGTGCCAGCAGCTTATTGGTTGTCGGAAACATTCAGTACTTC; CDR3aa: CASSLLVVGNIQYF
abundance: many; v_gene: TRBV7-9; j_gene: TRBJ1-4; d_gene: TRBD1; CDR3nt: TGTGCCAGCAGCTCAAACCCAGGACAGGGTCGTAGTGAAAAACTGTTTTTT; CDR3aa: CASSSNPGQGRSEKLFF
abundance: many; v_gene: TRBV12-3/TRBV12-4; j_gene: TRBJ1-5; d_gene: -; CDR3nt: TGTGCCAGCAGTTTGTCAGGGAGGTCGCAGCCCCAGCATTTT; CDR3aa: CASSLSGRSQPQHF
abundance: many; v_gene: TRBV7-9; j_gene: TRBJ2-1; d_gene: -; CDR3nt: TGTGCCAGCAGCACCCCGACTGTTTCCTACAATGAGCAGTTCTTC; CDR3aa: CASSTPTVSYNEQFF
abundance: many; v_gene: TRBV29-1; j_gene: TRBJ2-1; d_gene: TRBD2; CDR3nt: TGCAGCGTTGAAAGGACTAGCGGGGGGGTCAATGAGCAGTTCTTC; CDR3aa: CSVERTSGGVNEQFF
abundance: -; v_gene: TRBV20-1; j_gene: TRBJ2-3; d_gene: TRBD2; CDR3nt: TGCAGTGCCCTATTACCCGGGACTAGCGGGAGAGTCGATACGCAGTATTTT; CDR3aa: CSALLPGTSGRVDTQYF
abundance: few; v_gene: TRBV29-1; j_gene: TRBJ2-1; d_gene: TRBD1; CDR3nt: TGCAGCGTTGACCGGGACAGGGTATCGAATGAGCAGTTCTTC; CDR3aa: CSVDRDRVSNEQFF
abundance: -; v_gene: TRBV7-2; j_gene: TRBJ2-1; d_gene: TRBD1; CDR3nt: TGTGCCAGCAGCTTGAGGACAGGGTTCTACAATGAGCAGTTCTTC; CDR3aa: CASSLRTGFYNEQFF
abundance: many; v_gene: TRBV11-3; j_gene: TRBJ1-1; d_gene: -; CDR3nt: TGTGCCAGCAGCTTACCGACCAACACTGAAGCTTTCTTT; CDR3aa: CASSLPTNTEAFF
abundance: many; v_gene: TRBV24-1; j_gene: TRBJ2-5; d_gene: -; CDR3nt: TGTGCCACCAGTGATTTGACGGGGGAAGAGACCCAGTACTTC; CDR3aa: CATSDLTGEETQYF